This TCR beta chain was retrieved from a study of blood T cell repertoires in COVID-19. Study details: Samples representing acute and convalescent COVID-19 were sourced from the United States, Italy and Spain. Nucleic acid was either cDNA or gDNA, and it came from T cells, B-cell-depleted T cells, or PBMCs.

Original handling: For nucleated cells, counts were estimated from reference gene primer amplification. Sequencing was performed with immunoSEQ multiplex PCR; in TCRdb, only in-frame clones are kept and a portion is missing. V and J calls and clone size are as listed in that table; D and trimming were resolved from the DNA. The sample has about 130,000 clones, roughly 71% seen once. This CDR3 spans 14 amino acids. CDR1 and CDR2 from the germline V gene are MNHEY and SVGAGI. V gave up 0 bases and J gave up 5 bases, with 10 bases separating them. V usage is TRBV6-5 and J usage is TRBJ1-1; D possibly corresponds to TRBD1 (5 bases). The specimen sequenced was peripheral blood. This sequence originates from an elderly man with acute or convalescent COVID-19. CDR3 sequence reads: CASSYSSQGTEAFF. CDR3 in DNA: TGTGCCAGCAGTTACTCTTCCCAGGGTACTGAAGCTTTCTTT.